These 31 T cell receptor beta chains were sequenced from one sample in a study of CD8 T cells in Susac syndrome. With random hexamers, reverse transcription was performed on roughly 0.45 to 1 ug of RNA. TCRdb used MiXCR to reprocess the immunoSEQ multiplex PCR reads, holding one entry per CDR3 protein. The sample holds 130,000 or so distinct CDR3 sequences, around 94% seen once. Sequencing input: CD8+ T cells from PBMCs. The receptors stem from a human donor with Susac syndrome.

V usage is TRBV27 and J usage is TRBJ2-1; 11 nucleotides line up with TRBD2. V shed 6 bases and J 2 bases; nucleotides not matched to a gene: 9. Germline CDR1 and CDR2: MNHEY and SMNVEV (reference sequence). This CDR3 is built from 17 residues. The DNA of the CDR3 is TGTGCCAGCAGCCCCGGGACTAGCGGATCAGCCTACAATGAGCAGTTCTTC. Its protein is CASSPGTSGSAYNEQFF.

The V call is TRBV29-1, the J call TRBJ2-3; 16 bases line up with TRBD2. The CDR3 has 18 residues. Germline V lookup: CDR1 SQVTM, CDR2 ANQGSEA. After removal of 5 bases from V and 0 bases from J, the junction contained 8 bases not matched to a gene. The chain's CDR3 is CSVLGTSGGEDSTDTQYF. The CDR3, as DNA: TGCAGCGTTCTTGGGACTAGCGGGGGGGAAGATAGCACAGATACGCAGTATTTT.

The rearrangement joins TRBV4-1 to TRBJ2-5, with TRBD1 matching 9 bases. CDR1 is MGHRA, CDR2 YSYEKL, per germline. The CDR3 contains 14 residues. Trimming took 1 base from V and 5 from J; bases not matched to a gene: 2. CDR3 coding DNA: TGCGCCAGCAGCCAAGGGACAGGGGAGGAGACCCAGTACTTC. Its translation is CASSQGTGEETQYF.

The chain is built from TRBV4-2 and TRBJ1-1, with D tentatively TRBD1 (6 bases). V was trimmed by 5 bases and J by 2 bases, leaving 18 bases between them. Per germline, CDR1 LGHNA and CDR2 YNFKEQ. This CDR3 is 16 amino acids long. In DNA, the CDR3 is TGTGCCAGCAGCGGCCGGGGGCAGACTTTAAACACTGAAGCTTTCTTT. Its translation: CASSGRGQTLNTEAFF.

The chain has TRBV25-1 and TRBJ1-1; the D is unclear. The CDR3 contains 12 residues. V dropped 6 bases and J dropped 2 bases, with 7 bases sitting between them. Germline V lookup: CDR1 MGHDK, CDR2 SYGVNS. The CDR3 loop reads CASSNPNTEAFF. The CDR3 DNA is TGTGCCAGCAGCAATCCTAACACTGAAGCTTTCTTT.

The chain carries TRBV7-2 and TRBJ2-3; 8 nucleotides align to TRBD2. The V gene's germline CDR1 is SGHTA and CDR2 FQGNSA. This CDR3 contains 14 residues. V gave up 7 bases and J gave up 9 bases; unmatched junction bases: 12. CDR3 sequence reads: CASNGGAQGLTQYF. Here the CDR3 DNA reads TGTGCCAGCAACGGGGGGGCCCAAGGGTTGACGCAGTATTTT.

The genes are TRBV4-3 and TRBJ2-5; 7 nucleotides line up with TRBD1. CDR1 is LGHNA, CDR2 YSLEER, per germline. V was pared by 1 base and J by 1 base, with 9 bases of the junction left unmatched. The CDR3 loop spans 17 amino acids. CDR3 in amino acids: CASSQAWTGPVQETQYF. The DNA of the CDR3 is TGCGCCAGCAGCCAAGCTTGGACAGGTCCAGTCCAAGAGACCCAGTACTTC.

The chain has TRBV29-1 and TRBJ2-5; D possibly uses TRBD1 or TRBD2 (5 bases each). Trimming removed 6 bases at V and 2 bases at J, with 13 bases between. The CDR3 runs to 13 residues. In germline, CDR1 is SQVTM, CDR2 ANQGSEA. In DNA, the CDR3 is TGCAGCGTCCCCGGGGCCCCACAAGAGACCCAGTACTTC. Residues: CSVPGAPQETQYF.

CDR3 in amino acids: CSVEDILNYGYTF. The CDR3 DNA is TGCAGCGTTGAAGATATCCTTAACTATGGCTACACCTTC. This chain connects TRBV29-1 to TRBJ1-2; D is uncertain. The CDR3 is 13 residues long. V was clipped by 0 bases and J by 1 base, with 6 bases between them. Germline assignment: CDR1 SQVTM and CDR2 ANQGSEA. Full variable domain (outside the CDR3, taken from reference TRBV29-1 and TRBJ1-2): SAVISQKPSRDICQRGTSLTIQCQVDSQVTMMFWYRQQPGQSLTLIATANQGSEATYESGFVIDKFPISRPNLTFSTLTVSNMSPEDSSIYLCSVEDILNYGYTFGSGTRLTVV.

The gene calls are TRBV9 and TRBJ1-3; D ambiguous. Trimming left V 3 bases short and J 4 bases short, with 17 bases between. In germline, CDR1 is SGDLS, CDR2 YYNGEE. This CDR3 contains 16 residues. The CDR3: CASSGEGLGLGNTIYF. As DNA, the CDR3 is TGTGCCAGCAGCGGAGAAGGGTTGGGGTTAGGAAACACCATATATTTT.

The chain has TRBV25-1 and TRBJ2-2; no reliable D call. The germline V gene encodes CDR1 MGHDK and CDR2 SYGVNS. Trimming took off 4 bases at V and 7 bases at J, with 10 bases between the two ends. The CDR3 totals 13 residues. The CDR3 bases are TGTGCCAGCAGTGGCAAGGTCAACGGGGAGCTGTTTTTT. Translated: CASSGKVNGELFF.

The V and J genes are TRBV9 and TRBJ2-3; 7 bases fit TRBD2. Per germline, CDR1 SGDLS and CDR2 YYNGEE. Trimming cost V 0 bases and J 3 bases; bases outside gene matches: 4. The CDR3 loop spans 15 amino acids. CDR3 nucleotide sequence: TGTGCCAGCAGCGTAGAGGGAGGGAAGACAGATACGCAGTATTTT. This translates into CASSVEGGKTDTQYF.

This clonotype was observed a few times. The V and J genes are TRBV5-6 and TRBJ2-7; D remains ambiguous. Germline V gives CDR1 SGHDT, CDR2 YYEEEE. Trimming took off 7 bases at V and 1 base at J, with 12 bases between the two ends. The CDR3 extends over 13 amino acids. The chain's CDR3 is CASRKWGSYEQYF. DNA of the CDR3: TGTGCCAGCCGAAAGTGGGGATCCTACGAGCAGTACTTC. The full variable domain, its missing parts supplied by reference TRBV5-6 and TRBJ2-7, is DAGVTQSPTHLIKTRGQQVTLRCSPKSGHDTVSWYQQALGQGPQFIFQYYEEEERQRGNFPDRFSGHQFPNYSSELNVNALLLGDSALYLCASRKWGSYEQYFGPGTRLTVT.

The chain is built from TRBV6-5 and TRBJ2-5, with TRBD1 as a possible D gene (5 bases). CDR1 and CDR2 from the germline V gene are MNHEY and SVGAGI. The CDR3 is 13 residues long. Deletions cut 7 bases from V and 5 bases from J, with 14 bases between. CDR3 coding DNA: TGTGCCAGCACGGGCAGGGTTCACGAGACCCAGTACTTC. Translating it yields CASTGRVHETQYF.

The CDR3 sequence is CASSLDGNSPLHF. The DNA for the CDR3 is TGTGCCAGCAGCTTGGACGGTAATTCACCCCTCCACTTT. The chain couples TRBV5-4 to TRBJ1-6; the D is unclear. From germline, CDR1 is SGHNT and CDR2 YYREEE (reference sequence). This CDR3 has 13 amino acids. The V end was cut by 0 bases, the J end by 6 bases, with 4 bases between.

The CDR3 coding sequence is TGCAGTGCCAGGAGCATCTCAACTAATGAAAAACTGTTTTTT. Its translation is CSARSISTNEKLFF. The V gene is TRBV20-1, the J gene TRBJ1-4; D is unresolved. The CDR3 sequence is 14 residues long. V was trimmed by 6 bases and J by 0 bases, leaving 11 bases between them. Germline V gives CDR1 DFQATT, CDR2 SNEGSKA (reference sequence).

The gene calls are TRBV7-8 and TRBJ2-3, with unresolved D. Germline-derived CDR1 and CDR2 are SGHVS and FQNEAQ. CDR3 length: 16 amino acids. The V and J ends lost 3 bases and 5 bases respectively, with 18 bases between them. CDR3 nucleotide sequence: TGTGCCAGCAGCTTCTTGTCCCCTCGGTTTATAGATACGCAGTATTTT. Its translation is CASSFLSPRFIDTQYF.

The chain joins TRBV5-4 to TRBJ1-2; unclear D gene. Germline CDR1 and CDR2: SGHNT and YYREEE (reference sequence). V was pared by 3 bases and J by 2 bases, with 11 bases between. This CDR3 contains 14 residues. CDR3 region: CASSYGQANYGYTF. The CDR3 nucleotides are TGTGCCAGCAGCTACGGGCAGGCGAACTATGGCTACACCTTC.

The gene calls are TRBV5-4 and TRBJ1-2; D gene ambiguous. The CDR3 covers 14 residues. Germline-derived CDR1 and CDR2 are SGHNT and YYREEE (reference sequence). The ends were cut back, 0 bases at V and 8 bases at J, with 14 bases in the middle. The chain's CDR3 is CASSLDVLIKGYTF. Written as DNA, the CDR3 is TGTGCCAGCAGCTTGGACGTTTTGATTAAGGGCTACACCTTC.

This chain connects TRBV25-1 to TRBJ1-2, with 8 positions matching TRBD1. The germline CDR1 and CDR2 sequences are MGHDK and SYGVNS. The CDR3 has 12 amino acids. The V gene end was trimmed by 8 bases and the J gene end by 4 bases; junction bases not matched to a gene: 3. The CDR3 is CASWTGSYGYTF. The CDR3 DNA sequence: TGTGCCAGCTGGACAGGGAGCTATGGCTACACCTTC.

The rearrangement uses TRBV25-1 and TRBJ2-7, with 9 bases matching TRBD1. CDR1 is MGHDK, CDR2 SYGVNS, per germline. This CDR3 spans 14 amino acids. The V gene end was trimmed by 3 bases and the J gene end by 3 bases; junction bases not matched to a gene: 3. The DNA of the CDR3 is TGTGCCAGCAGTGATGCGACAGGGGGCTACGAGCAGTACTTC. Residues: CASSDATGGYEQYF.

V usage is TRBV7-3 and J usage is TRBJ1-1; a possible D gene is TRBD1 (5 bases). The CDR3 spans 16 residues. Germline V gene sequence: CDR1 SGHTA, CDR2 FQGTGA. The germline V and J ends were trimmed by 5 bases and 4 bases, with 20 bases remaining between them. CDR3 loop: CASSPFQGTQSTEAFF. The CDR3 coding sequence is TGTGCCAGCAGCCCGTTCCAGGGAACCCAGAGCACTGAAGCTTTCTTT.

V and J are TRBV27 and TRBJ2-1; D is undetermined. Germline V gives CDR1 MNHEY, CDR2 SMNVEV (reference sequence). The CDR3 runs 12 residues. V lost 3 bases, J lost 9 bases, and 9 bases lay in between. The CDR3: CASSFFGAEQFF. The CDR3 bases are TGTGCCAGCAGTTTTTTCGGCGCTGAGCAGTTCTTC.

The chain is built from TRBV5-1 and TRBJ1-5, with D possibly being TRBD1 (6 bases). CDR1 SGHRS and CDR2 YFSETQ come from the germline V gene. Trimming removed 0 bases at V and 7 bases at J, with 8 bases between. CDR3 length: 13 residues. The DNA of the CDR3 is TGCGCCAGCAGCTTGGCCCAGGGGCAGCCCCAGCATTTT. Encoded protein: CASSLAQGQPQHF.

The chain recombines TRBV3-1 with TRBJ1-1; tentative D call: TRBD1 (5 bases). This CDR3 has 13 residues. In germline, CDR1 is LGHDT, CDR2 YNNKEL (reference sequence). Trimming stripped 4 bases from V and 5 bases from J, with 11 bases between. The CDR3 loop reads CASSPTGHTEAFF. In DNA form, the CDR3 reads TGTGCCAGCAGCCCTACGGGGCATACTGAAGCTTTCTTT.

The CDR3 here is CASRRTSGGNEQFF. The CDR3 DNA follows: TGCGCCAGCAGGAGGACTAGCGGGGGTAATGAGCAGTTCTTC. V is TRBV5-1 and J is TRBJ2-1; 13 bases are shared with TRBD2. Germline V gene lookup returns CDR1 SGHRS and CDR2 YFSETQ. Germline trimming cut 5 bases from V and 7 bases from J; bases unmatched to any gene: 3. The CDR3 sequence is 14 residues long.

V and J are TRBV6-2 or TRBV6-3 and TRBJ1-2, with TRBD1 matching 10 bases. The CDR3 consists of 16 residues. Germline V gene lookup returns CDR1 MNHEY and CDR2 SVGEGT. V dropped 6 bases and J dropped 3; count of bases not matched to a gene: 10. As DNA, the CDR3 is TGTGCCAGCAGACCACCGGGACAGGGGCCTTACTATGGCTACACCTTC. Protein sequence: CASRPPGQGPYYGYTF.

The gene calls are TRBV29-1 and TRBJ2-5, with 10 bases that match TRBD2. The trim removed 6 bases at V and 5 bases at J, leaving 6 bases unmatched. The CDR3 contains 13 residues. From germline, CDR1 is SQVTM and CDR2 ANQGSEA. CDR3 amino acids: CSVEEAGGETQYF. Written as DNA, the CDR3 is TGCAGCGTCGAGGAAGCGGGGGGGGAGACCCAGTACTTC.

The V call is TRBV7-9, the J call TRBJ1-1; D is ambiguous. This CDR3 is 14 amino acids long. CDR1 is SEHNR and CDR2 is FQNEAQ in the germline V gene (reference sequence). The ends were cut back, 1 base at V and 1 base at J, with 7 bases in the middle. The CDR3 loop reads CASSLEAQNTEAFF. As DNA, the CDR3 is TGTGCCAGCAGCTTAGAGGCACAGAACACTGAAGCTTTCTTT.

This CDR3 is CASTRQGLNTEAFF. The CDR3 bases are TGTGCCAGCACTAGACAGGGGTTGAACACTGAAGCTTTCTTT. The chain joins TRBV6-5 to TRBJ1-1; 8 bases match TRBD1. The CDR3 has 14 residues. J was trimmed by 0 bases and V by 7 bases; bases with no gene match: 4. The germline V gene encodes CDR1 MNHEY and CDR2 SVGAGI.

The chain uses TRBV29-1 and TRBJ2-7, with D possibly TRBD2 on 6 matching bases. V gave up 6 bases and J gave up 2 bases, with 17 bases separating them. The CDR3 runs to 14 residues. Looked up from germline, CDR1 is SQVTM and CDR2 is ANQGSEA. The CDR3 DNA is TGCAGCGTGAACCACCGGGAGACCCCCTACGAGCAGTACTTC. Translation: CSVNHRETPYEQYF.